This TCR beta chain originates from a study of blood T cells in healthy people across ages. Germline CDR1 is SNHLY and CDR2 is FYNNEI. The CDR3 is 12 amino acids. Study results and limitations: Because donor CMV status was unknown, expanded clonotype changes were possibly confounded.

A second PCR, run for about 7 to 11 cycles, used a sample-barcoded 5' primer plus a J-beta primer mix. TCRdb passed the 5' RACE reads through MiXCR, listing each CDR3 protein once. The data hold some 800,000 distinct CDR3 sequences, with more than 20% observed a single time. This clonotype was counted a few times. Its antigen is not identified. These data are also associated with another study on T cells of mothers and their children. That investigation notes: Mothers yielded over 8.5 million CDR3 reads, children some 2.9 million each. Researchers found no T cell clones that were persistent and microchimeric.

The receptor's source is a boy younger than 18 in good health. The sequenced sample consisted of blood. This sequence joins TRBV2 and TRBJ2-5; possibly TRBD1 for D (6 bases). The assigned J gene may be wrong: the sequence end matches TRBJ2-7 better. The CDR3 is CASEADSYEQYF. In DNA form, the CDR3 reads TGTGCCAGCGAAGCGGACAGCTACGAGCAGTACTTC.